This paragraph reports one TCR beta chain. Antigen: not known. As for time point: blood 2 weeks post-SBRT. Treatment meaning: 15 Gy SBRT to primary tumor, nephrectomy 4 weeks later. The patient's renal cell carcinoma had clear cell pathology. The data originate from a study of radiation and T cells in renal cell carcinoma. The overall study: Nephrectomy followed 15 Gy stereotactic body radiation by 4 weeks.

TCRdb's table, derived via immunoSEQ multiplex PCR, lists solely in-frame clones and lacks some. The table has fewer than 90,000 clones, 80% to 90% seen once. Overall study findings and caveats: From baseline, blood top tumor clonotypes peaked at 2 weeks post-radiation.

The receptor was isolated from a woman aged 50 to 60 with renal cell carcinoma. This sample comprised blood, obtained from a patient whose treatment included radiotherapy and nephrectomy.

The CDR3 here is CASSPDSSGNTIYF. In DNA form, the CDR3 reads TGTGCCAGCAGCCCGGACAGCTCTGGAAACACCATATATTTT. The chain joins TRBV5-5 to TRBJ1-3, with a possible D match to TRBD1 (6 bases). CDR1 is SGHKS and CDR2 is YYEKEE in the germline V gene (reference sequence). Trimming cost V 4 bases and J 0 bases, with 8 bases left between them. There are 14 residues in the CDR3.